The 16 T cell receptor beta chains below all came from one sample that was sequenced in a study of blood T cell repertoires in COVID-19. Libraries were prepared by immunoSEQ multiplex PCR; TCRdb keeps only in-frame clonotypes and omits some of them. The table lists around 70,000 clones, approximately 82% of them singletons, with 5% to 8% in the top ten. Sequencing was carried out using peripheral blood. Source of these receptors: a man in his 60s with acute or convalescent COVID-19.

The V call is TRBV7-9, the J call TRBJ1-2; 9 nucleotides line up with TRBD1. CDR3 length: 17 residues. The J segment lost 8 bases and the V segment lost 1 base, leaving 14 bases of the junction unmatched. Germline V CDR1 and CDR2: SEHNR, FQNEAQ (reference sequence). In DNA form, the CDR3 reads TGTGCCAGCAGCTTAGAGAGGACAGGGGCTAAAAGTCGCGGCTACACCTTC. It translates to CASSLERTGAKSRGYTF.

CDR3 sequence: CASSLDRKDTQYF. The DNA for the CDR3 is TGTGCCAGCAGCTTAGACAGGAAAGATACGCAGTATTTT. V and J are TRBV7-6 and TRBJ2-3, with a weak D call TRBD1 (5 bases). V lost 1 base and J lost 5, with 7 bases in between. Germline values: CDR1 SGHVS, CDR2 FNYEAQ. CDR3 length: 13 residues. The whole variable domain, remainder taken from reference TRBV7-6 and TRBJ2-3, is GAGVSQSPRYKVTKRGQDVALRCDPISGHVSLYWYRQALGQGPEFLTYFNYEAQQDKSGLPNDRFSAERPEGSISTLTIQRTEQRDSAMYRCASSLDRKDTQYFGPGTRLTVL.

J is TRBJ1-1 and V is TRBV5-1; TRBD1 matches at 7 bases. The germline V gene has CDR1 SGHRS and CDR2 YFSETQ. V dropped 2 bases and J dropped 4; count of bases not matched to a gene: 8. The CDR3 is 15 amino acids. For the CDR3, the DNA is TGCGCCAGCAGCTTTGAGGGGGCGTCTAGCACTGAAGCTTTCTTT. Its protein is CASSFEGASSTEAFF.

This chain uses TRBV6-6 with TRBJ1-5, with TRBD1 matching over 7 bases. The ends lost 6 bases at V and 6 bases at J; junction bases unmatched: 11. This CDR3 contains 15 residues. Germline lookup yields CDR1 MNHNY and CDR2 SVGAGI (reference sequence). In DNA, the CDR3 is TGTGCCAGCAGGCTCGGACAGGTGGTTGGTCAGCCCCAGCATTTT. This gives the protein CASRLGQVVGQPQHF.

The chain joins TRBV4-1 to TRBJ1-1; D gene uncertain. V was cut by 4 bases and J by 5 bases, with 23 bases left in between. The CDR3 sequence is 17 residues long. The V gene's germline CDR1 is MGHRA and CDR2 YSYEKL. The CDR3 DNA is TGCGCCAGCAGCCGCACCCCTTTAGCGGTCTTTGGGACTGAAGCTTTCTTT. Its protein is CASSRTPLAVFGTEAFF.

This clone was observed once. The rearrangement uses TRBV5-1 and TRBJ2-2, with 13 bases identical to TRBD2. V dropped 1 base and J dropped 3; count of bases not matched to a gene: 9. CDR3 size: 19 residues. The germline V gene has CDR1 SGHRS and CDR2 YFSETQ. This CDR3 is CASSLTGLAGRQDTGELFF. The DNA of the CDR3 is TGCGCCAGCAGCTTGACGGGACTAGCGGGGAGGCAGGACACCGGGGAGCTGTTTTTT.

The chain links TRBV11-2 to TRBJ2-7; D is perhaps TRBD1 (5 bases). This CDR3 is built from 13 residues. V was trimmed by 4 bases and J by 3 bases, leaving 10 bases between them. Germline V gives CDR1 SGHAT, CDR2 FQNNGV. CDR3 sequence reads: CASSSYRSYEQYV. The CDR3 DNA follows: TGTGCCAGCAGCTCGTACAGGAGCTACGAGCAGTACGTC.

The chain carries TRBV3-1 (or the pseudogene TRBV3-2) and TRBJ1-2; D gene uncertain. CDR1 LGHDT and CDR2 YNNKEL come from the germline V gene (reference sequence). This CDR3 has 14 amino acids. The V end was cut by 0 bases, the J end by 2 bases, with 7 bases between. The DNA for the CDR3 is TGTGCCAGCAGCCAAGATACACACAACTATGGCTACACCTTC. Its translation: CASSQDTHNYGYTF.

Here the CDR3 reads CASSWGDSSGNTIYF. The CDR3 coding sequence is TGCGCCAGCAGCTGGGGGGACAGCTCTGGAAACACCATATATTTT. The chain links TRBV5-1 to TRBJ1-3; TRBD1 aligns across 7 bases. The germline CDR1 and CDR2 sequences are SGHRS and YFSETQ. The CDR3 has 15 residues. J lost 0 bases, V lost 3 bases, and 3 bases had no gene match.

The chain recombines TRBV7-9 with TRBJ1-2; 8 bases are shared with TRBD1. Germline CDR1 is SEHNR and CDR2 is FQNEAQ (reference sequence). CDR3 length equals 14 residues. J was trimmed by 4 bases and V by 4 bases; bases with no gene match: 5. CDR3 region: CASSSDRAGYGYTF. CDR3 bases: TGTGCCAGCAGCTCGGACAGGGCTGGCTATGGCTACACCTTC.

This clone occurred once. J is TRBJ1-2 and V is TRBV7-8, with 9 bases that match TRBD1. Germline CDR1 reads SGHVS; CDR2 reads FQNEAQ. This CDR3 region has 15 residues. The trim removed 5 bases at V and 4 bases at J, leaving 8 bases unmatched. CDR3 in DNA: TGTGCCAGCAGCAAAACAGGGGGCGTTGGCTATGGCTACACCTTC. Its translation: CASSKTGGVGYGYTF.

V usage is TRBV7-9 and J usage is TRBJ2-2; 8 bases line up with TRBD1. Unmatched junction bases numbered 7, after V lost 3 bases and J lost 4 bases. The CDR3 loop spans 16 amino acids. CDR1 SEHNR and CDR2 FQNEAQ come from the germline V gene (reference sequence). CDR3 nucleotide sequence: TGTGCCAGCAGCTTCCCGACAGGGGTGGGCACCGGGGAGCTGTTTTTT. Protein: CASSFPTGVGTGELFF.

CDR3 in DNA: TGTGCCAGCAGTTCAGGGCTCTTGGGCTTTCGGGAGCAGTACTTC. As protein: CASSSGLLGFREQYF. This chain uses TRBV27 with TRBJ2-7, with D tentatively TRBD1 (5 bases). CDR1 and CDR2 from the germline V gene are MNHEY and SMNVEV (reference sequence). V lost 4 bases and J 7 bases, leaving 20 bases between the germline ends. The CDR3 has 15 amino acids.

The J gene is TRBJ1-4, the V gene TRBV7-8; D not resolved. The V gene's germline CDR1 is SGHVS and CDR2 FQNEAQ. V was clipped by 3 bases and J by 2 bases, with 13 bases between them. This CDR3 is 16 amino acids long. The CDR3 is CASSFGGKGTNEKLFF. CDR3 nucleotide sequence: TGTGCCAGCAGCTTCGGAGGGAAAGGGACTAATGAAAAACTGTTTTTT.

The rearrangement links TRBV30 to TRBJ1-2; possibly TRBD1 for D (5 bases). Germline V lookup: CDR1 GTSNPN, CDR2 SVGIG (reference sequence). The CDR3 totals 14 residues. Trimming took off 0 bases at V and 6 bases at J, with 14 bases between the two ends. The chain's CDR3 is CAWSVQVGVDGYTF. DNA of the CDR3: TGTGCCTGGAGTGTACAGGTTGGAGTGGATGGCTACACCTTC. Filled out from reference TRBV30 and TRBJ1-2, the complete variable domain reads SQTIHQWPATLVQPVGSPLSLECTVEGTSNPNLYWYRQAAGRGLQLLFYSVGIGQISSEVPQNLSASRPQDRQFILSSKKLLLSDSGFYLCAWSVQVGVDGYTFGSGTRLTVV.

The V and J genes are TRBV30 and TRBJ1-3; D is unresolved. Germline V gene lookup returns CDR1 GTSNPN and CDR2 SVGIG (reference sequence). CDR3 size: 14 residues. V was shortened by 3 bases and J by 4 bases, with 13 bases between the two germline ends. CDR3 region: CAWRSSEWGNTIYF. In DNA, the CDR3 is TGTGCCTGGAGAAGTTCGGAGTGGGGAAACACCATATATTTT. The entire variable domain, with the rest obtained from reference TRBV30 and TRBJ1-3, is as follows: SQTIHQWPATLVQPVGSPLSLECTVEGTSNPNLYWYRQAAGRGLQLLFYSVGIGQISSEVPQNLSASRPQDRQFILSSKKLLLSDSGFYLCAWRSSEWGNTIYFGEGSWLTVV.